Listed here are 22 T cell receptor beta chains from one sample, sequenced in a study of Tregs in tolerant kidney transplant recipients. Profiling relied on immunoSEQ multiplex PCR, and the TCRdb table lists in-frame clones only, not all of them. The table includes around 50,000 clones, more than 70% detected once. The nonmyeloablative bone marrow transplants came from related graft donors, with transient mixed chimerism. Source: CD8+ T cells from blood (PBMCs), taken 12 months after the transplant. The receptors originated from a human patient who received a combined kidney and bone marrow transplant. Some of the T cells might come from the graft donor.

CDR3 nucleotides: TGTGCCAGCAGTACTGATGAGACTAGCGAACAGTACTTC. It codes for CASSTDETSEQYF. The chain combines TRBV27 with TRBJ2-5, with TRBD2 matching 8 bases. The CDR3 sequence is 13 residues long. Germline CDR1 MNHEY, CDR2 SMNVEV (reference sequence). Trimming removed 5 bases from V and 11 bases from J; junction bases left unmatched: 10.

This clone turned up a few times. The chain employs TRBV7-3 and TRBJ2-2, with D possibly TRBD2 on 6 matching bases. V gave up 5 bases and J gave up 6 bases, with 16 bases separating them. This CDR3 region has 15 residues. CDR1 and CDR2 from the germline V gene are SGHTA and FQGTGA. Here the CDR3 reads CASSQVGGLAGELFF. The CDR3 coding sequence is TGTGCCAGCAGCCAAGTCGGGGGTTTGGCCGGGGAGCTGTTTTTT.

The chain is built from TRBV4-3 and TRBJ2-5, with 8 positions matching TRBD1. There are 15 residues in the CDR3. J lost 3 bases, V lost 0 bases, and 3 bases had no gene match. Per germline, CDR1 LGHNA and CDR2 YSLEER. Here the CDR3 reads CASSQEQDREETQYF. The CDR3 DNA is TGCGCCAGCAGCCAAGAACAGGACAGGGAAGAGACCCAGTACTTC.

The chain's CDR3 is CASSKQGYEQYF. The CDR3 DNA reads as TGTGCCAGCAGCAAACAGGGCTACGAGCAGTACTTC. The rearrangement joins TRBV7-9 to TRBJ2-7, with a possible D match to TRBD1 (6 bases). Germline values: CDR1 SEHNR, CDR2 FQNEAQ (reference sequence). V gave up 5 bases and J gave up 3 bases, with 8 bases separating them. The length of the CDR3 is 12 residues.

The gene calls are TRBV10-3 and TRBJ2-5, with D possibly matching TRBD1 (6 bases). The CDR3 loop spans 14 amino acids. The V end lost 4 bases, the J end lost 4 bases, and 13 bases lay between the germline ends. From germline, CDR1 is ENHRY and CDR2 SYGVKD. The CDR3 here is CAISGGQGGETQYF. Written as DNA, the CDR3 is TGTGCCATCAGTGGGGGCCAAGGGGGAGAGACCCAGTACTTC.

The chain couples TRBV4-2 to TRBJ2-1; TRBD2 aligns across 8 bases. From germline, CDR1 is LGHNA and CDR2 YNFKEQ. The CDR3 consists of 15 residues. Losses at the gene ends were 4 bases for V and 4 bases for J; bases not matched to a gene: 6. CDR3 nucleotides: TGTGCCAGCAGCCCGAGGGAGCGGGAGTACAATGAGCAGTTCTTC. Translating gives CASSPREREYNEQFF.

The V gene is TRBV7-9, the J gene TRBJ1-5, with 9 bases matching TRBD1. There are 15 residues in the CDR3. The V gene end was trimmed by 3 bases and the J gene end by 4 bases; junction bases not matched to a gene: 4. Per the germline V gene, CDR1 is SEHNR and CDR2 is FQNEAQ (reference sequence). CDR3 nucleotides: TGTGCCAGCAGCTTCGGGACAGGGAAGAATCAGCCCCAGCATTTT. Amino acid sequence: CASSFGTGKNQPQHF.

This clone has just one count. The CDR3 region is CASSYSSYSNQPQHF. DNA for the CDR3: TGTGCCAGCAGTTACTCGTCGTATAGCAATCAGCCCCAGCATTTT. This chain uses TRBV6-6 with TRBJ1-5, with unresolved D. This CDR3 region has 15 residues. V was pared by 0 bases and J by 0 bases, with 6 bases between. Germline assignment: CDR1 MNHNY and CDR2 SVGAGI (reference sequence).

The rearrangement uses TRBV15 and TRBJ2-1; perhaps TRBD1 as D (6 bases). Germline CDR1 and CDR2: LNHNV and YYDKDF (reference sequence). There are 14 residues in the CDR3. Trimming stripped 0 bases from V and 12 bases from J, with 15 bases between. The CDR3 is CATSRDGGTLGQFF. Written as DNA, the CDR3 is TGTGCCACCAGCAGAGATGGGGGCACCTTGGGGCAGTTCTTC.

This chain joins TRBV15 and TRBJ2-1, with 9 bases aligning to TRBD2. The CDR3 is made up of 17 amino acids. Germline V gene data show CDR1 as LNHNV and CDR2 as YYDKDF (reference sequence). V was clipped by 0 bases and J by 5 bases; unmatched bases: 8. CDR3 loop: CATSRDLPGLAHNEQFF. In DNA, the CDR3 is TGTGCCACCAGCAGAGATCTTCCGGGACTAGCCCACAATGAGCAGTTCTTC.

The chain is built from TRBV18 and TRBJ2-7; 10 positions agree with TRBD2. CDR3 length: 17 amino acids. V gave up 4 bases and J gave up 6 bases; unmatched junction bases: 15. The germline CDR1 and CDR2 sequences are KGHSH and LQKENI. The CDR3 reads CASSLTLSPGLAFEQYF. As DNA, the CDR3 is TGTGCCAGCTCACTAACTCTCTCCCCGGGACTAGCGTTCGAGCAGTACTTC.

The DNA for the CDR3 is TGTGCCAGCAGCTTAGTTACATATGGCTACACCTTC. Translating it yields CASSLVTYGYTF. The chain carries TRBV7-9 and TRBJ1-2; D remains ambiguous. The CDR3 length is 12 residues. V was cut by 1 base and J by 5 bases, with 5 bases left in between. From germline, CDR1 is SEHNR and CDR2 FQNEAQ (reference sequence).

The chain combines TRBV15 with TRBJ2-1; 10 bases are shared with TRBD2. Trimming cost V 2 bases and J 6 bases; bases outside gene matches: 4. The CDR3 is 15 amino acids. CDR1 and CDR2 from the germline V gene are LNHNV and YYDKDF (reference sequence). The chain's CDR3 is CATSRRAGGPNEQFF. The CDR3 DNA reads TGTGCCACCAGCAGAAGAGCGGGAGGGCCCAATGAGCAGTTCTTC.

The CDR3 bases are TGTGCCAGCAGTACGGACAGGGTACGGGGCTACACCTTC. This gives the protein CASSTDRVRGYTF. This chain links TRBV7-9 with TRBJ1-2; 8 bases map to TRBD1. CDR1 and CDR2 from the germline V gene are SEHNR and FQNEAQ (reference sequence). CDR3 length: 13 amino acids. J was trimmed by 8 bases and V by 6 bases; bases with no gene match: 8.

The V call is TRBV19, the J call TRBJ2-7; a possible D gene is TRBD1 (6 bases). The CDR3 is 13 amino acids. Trimming pared 3 bases from V and 3 bases from J, leaving 9 bases between. Germline CDR1 LNHDA, CDR2 SQIVND (reference sequence). CDR3 DNA: TGTGCCAGTAGTATCACAGGGAACTACGAGCAGTACTTC. Translated, it gives CASSITGNYEQYF.

This chain uses TRBV4-2 with TRBJ1-2; D gene ambiguous. Germline V lookup: CDR1 LGHNA, CDR2 YNFKEQ. The V gene lost 0 bases and the J gene lost 5 bases, with 13 bases spanning the gap. This CDR3 contains 15 residues. Written as DNA, the CDR3 is TGTGCCAGCAGCCAAGAATACAAGATTTTATATGGCTACACCTTC. It yields the protein CASSQEYKILYGYTF.

A single count supports this clone. The chain joins TRBV6-7 to TRBJ2-7; D is possibly TRBD1 (5 bases). TRBV6-7 falls under the ORF class, with uncertain function. Trimming removed 6 bases from V and 11 bases from J, with 26 bases in between. This CDR3 is 15 amino acids long. The CDR3 DNA follows: TGTGCCAGCAGATACCGGACATACGGCCCAGTGAGGAAGTACTTC. Translation: CASRYRTYGPVRKYF.

In DNA form, the CDR3 reads TGTGCCGCCACTGACAGGTCAACAAATGGCTACACCTTC. Protein sequence: CAATDRSTNGYTF. This sequence joins TRBV19 and TRBJ1-2; tentatively, D is TRBD1 (6 bases). The V gene lost 11 bases and the J gene lost 6 bases, with 19 bases spanning the gap. The CDR3 sequence is 13 residues long. Germline CDR1 reads LNHDA; CDR2 reads SQIVND (reference sequence).

V and J are TRBV27 and TRBJ2-1; 10 nucleotides agree with TRBD2. J gave up 0 bases and V 6 bases, and 8 bases lay outside the gene matches. The germline gives CDR1 MNHEY, CDR2 SMNVEV (reference sequence). The CDR3 spans 17 residues. CDR3: CASSPYSGGNSYNEQFF. The CDR3 coding sequence is TGTGCCAGCAGCCCCTATAGCGGGGGGAACTCCTACAATGAGCAGTTCTTC.

The chain joins TRBV4-3 to TRBJ2-5; D remains unclear. The V gene lost 0 bases and the J gene lost 4 bases, with 12 bases spanning the gap. Per the germline V gene, CDR1 is LGHNA and CDR2 is YSLEER. This CDR3 comprises 15 residues. CDR3 in DNA: TGCGCCAGCAGCCAAGAGTCATTCAAGAGAGAGACCCAGTACTTC. Translating gives CASSQESFKRETQYF.

The genes are TRBV4-3 and TRBJ2-3; TRBD2 matches at 13 bases. V lost 0 bases, J lost 5 bases, and 8 bases stayed unmatched. The germline V gene encodes CDR1 LGHNA and CDR2 YSLEER. The CDR3 is 18 amino acids. Here the CDR3 reads CASSQERTSGGGGDTQYF. The CDR3 coding sequence is TGCGCCAGCAGCCAAGAACGGACTAGCGGGGGCGGTGGAGATACGCAGTATTTT.

This clone was counted a single time. V and J are TRBV28 and TRBJ2-6; possibly TRBD1 for D (6 bases). The germline V and J ends were trimmed by 10 bases and 2 bases, with 18 bases remaining between them. Germline V CDR1 and CDR2: MDHEN, SYDVKM. This CDR3 contains 16 residues. Here the CDR3 DNA reads TGTGCCACCATAAATTCAGGGGAAACTGGGGCCAACGTCCTGACTTTC. Translation: CATINSGETGANVLTF.